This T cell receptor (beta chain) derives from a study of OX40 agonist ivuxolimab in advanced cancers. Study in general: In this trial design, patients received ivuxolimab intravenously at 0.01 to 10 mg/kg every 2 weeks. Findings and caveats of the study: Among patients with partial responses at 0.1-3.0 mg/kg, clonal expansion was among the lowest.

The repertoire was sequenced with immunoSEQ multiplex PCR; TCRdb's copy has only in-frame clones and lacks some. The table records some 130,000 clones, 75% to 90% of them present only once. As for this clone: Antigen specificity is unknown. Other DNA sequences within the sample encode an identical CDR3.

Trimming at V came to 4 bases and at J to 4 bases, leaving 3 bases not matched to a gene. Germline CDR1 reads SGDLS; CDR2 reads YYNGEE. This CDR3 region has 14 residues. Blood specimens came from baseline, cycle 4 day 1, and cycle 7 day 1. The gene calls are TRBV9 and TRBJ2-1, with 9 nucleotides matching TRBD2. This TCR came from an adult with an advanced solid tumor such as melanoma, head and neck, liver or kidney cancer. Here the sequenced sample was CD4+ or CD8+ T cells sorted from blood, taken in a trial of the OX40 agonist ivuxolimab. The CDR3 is CASSTAGGYNEQFF. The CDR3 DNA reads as TGTGCCAGCAGCACTGCGGGGGGGTACAATGAGCAGTTCTTC. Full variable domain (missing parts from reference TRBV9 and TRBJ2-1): DSGVTQTPKHLITATGQRVTLRCSPRSGDLSVYWYQQSLDQGLQFLIQYYNGEERAKGNILERFSAQQFPDLHSELNLSSLELGDSALYFCASSTAGGYNEQFFGPGTRLTVL.